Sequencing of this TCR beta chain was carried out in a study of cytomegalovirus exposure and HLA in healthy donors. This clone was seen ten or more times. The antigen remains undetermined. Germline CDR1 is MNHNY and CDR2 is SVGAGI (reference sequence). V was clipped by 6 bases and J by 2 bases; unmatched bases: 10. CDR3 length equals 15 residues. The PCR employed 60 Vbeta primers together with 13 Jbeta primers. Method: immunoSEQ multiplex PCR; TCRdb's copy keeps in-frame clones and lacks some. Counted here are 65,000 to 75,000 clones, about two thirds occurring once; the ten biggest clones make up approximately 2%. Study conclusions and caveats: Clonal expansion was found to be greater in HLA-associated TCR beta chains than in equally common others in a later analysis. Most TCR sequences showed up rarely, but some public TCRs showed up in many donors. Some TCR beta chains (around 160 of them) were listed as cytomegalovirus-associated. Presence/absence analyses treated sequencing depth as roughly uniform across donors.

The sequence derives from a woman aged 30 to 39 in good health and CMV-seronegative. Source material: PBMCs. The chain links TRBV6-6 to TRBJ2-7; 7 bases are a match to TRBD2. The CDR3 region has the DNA TGTGCCAGCAGCTCACCGGGACTACAAACCTACGAGCAGTACTTC. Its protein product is CASSSPGLQTYEQYF.